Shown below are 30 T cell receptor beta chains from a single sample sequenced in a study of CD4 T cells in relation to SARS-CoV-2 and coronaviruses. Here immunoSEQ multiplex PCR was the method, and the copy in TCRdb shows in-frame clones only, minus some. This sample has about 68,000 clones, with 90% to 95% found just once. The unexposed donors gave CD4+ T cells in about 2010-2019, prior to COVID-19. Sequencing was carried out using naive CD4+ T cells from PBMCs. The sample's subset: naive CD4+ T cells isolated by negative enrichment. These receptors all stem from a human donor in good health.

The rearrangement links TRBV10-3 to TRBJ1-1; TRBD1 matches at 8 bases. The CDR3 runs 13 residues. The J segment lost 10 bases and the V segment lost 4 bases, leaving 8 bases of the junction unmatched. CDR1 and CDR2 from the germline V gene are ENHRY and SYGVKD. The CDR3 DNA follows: TGTGCCATCAGTGGACAGGGGATGGAGGTAGCTTTCTTT. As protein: CAISGQGMEVAFF.

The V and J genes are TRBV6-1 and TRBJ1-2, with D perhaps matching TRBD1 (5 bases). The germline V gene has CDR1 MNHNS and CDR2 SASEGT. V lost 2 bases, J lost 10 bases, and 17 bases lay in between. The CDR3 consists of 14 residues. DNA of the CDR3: TGTGCCAGCAGTGAACTCTACGGCCAGGGTTTCTACACCTTC. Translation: CASSELYGQGFYTF.

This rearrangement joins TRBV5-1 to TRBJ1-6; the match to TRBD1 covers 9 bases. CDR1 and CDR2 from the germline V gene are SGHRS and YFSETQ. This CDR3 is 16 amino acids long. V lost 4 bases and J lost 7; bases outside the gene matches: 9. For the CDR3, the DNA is TGCGCCAGCAGCAGAACGGGACAGGGTGGAAATTCACCCCTCCACTTT. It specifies CASSRTGQGGNSPLHF.

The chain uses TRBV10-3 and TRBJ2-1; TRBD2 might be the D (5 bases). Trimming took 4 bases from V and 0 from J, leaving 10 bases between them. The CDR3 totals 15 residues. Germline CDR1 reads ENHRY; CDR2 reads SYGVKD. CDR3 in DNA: TGTGCCATCAGTGGGGCGGAGGCCTCCTACAATGAGCAGTTCTTC. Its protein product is CAISGAEASYNEQFF.

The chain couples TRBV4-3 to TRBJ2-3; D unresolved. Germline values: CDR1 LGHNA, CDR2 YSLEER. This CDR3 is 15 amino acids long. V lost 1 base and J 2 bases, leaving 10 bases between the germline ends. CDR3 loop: CASSQGSTDTDTQYF. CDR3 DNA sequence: TGCGCCAGCAGCCAAGGGTCGACCGACACAGATACGCAGTATTTT.

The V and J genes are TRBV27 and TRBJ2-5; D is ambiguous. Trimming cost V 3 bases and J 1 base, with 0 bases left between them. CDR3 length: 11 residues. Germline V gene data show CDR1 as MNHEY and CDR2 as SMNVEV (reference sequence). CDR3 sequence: CASSFQETQYF. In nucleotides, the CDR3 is TGTGCCAGCAGTTTCCAAGAGACCCAGTACTTC.

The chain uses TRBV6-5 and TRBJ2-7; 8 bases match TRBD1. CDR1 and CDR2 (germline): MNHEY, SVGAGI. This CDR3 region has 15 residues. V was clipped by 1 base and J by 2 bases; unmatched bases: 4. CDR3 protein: CASSYFRTGPYEQYF. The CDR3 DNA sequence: TGTGCCAGCAGTTACTTCCGGACAGGGCCCTACGAGCAGTACTTC.

The chain's CDR3 is CATSADLGGEAFF. CDR3 in DNA: TGTGCCACGAGCGCGGACCTCGGTGGTGAAGCTTTCTTT. This chain uses TRBV28 with TRBJ1-1; D uncertain. V gave up 10 bases and J gave up 7 bases, with 19 bases separating them. This CDR3 is built from 13 residues. Germline V gene sequence: CDR1 MDHEN, CDR2 SYDVKM.

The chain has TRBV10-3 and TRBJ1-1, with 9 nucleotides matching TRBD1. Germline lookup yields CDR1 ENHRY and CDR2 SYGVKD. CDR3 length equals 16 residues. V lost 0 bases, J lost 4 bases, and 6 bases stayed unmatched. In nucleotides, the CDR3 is TGTGCCATCAGTGAGTCTGGACAGGGGTCGGGCACTGAAGCTTTCTTT. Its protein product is CAISESGQGSGTEAFF.

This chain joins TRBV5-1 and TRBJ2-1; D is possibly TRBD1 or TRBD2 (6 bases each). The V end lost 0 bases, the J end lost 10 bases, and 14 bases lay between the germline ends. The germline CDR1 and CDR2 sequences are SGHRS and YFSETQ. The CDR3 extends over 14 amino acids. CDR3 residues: CASSLDGGPGEQFF. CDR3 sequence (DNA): TGCGCCAGCAGCTTGGACGGGGGCCCTGGCGAGCAGTTCTTC.

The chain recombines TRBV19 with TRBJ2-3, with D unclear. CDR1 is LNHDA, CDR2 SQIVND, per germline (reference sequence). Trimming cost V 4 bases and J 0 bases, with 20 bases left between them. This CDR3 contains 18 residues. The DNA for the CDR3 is TGTGCCAGTAGTACAAGGACGGGCGCTCTCGTTAGCACAGATACGCAGTATTTT. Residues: CASSTRTGALVSTDTQYF.

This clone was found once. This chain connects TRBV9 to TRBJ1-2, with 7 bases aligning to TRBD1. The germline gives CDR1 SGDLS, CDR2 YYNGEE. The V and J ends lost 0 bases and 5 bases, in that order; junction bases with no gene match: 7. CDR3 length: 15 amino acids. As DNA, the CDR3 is TGTGCCAGCAGCGTAGGTTCCAGGGGGAGTTATGGCTACACCTTC. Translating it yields CASSVGSRGSYGYTF.

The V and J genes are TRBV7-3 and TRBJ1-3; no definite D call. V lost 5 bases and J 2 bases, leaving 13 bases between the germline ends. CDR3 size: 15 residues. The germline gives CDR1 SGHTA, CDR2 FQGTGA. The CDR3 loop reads CASSRTGGTGNTIYF. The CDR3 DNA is TGTGCCAGCAGCCGTACCGGAGGGACTGGAAACACCATATATTTT.

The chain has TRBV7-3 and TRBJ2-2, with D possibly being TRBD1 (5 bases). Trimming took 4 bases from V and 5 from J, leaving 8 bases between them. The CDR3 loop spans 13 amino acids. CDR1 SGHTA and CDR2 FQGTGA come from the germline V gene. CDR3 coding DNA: TGTGCCAGCAGCTCCAGGGCTACCGGGGAGCTGTTTTTT. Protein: CASSSRATGELFF.

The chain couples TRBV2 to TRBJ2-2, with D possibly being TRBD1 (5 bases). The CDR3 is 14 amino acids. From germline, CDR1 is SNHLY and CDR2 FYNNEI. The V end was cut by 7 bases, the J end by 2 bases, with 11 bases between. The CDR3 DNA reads TGTGCCAGCAAGGCAGGACATAACACCGGGGAGCTGTTTTTT. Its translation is CASKAGHNTGELFF.

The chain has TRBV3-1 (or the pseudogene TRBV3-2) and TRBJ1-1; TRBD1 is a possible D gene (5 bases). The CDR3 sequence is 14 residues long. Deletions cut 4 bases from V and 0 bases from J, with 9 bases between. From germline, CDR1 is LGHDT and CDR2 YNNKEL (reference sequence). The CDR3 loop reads CASSRRQMNTEAFF. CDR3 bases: TGTGCCAGCAGCCGCCGACAGATGAACACTGAAGCTTTCTTT.

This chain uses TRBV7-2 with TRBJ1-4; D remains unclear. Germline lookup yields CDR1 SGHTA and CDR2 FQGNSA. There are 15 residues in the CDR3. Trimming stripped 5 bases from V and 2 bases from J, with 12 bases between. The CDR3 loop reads CASSTDVVTNEKLFF. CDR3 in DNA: TGTGCCAGCAGCACCGACGTGGTGACTAATGAAAAACTGTTTTTT.

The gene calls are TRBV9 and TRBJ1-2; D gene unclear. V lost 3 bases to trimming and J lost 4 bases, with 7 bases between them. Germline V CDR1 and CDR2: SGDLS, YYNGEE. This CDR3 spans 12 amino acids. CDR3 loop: CASSAPVYGYTF. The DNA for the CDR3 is TGTGCCAGCAGCGCCCCAGTCTATGGCTACACCTTC.

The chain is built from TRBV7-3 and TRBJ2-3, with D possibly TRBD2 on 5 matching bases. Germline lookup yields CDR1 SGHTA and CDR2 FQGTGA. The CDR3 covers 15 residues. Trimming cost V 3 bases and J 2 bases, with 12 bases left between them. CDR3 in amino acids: CASSFSGLHTDTQYF. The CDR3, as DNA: TGTGCCAGCAGCTTTTCAGGACTTCACACAGATACGCAGTATTTT.

In DNA form, the CDR3 reads TGTGCCAGAAGCTTGGTGGCGGGGAGGGGGAGATGCACAGATACGCAGTATTTT. Amino acids: CARSLVAGRGRCTDTQYF. This chain joins TRBV5-3 and TRBJ2-3; possible D gene TRBD2, 7 bases. TRBV5-3 is identified as an open reading frame with a role that is uncertain. There are 18 residues in the CDR3. Trimming left V 0 bases short and J 1 base short, with 18 bases between.

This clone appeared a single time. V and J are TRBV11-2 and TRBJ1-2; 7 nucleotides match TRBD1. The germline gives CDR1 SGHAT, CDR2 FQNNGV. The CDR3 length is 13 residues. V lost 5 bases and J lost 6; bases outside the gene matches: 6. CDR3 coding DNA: TGTGCCAGCAGCCACACAGGGGCCGATGGCTACACCTTC. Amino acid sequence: CASSHTGADGYTF.

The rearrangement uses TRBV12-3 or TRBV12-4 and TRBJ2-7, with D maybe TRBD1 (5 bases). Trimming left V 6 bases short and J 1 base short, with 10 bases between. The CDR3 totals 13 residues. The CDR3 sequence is CASRSQGSYEQYF. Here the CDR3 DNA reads TGTGCCAGCAGGTCCCAGGGTTCCTACGAGCAGTACTTC.

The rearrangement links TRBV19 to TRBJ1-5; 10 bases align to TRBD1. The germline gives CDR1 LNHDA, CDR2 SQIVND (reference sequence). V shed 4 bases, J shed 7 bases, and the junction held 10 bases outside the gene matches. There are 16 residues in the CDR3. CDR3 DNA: TGTGCCAGTAGTACCCGACAGGGGGCGGAGGTGCAGCCCCAGCATTTT. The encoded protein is CASSTRQGAEVQPQHF.

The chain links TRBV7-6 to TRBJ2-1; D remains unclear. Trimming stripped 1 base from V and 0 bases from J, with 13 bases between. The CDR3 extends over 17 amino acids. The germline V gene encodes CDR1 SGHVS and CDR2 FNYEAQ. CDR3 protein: CASSLEVPASSYNEQFF. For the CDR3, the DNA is TGTGCCAGCAGCTTAGAAGTCCCAGCCTCCTCCTACAATGAGCAGTTCTTC.

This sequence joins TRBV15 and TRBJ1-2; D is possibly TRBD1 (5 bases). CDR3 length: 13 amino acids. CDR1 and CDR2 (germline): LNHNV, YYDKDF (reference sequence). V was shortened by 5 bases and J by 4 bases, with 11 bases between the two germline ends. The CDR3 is CATSRGGPYGYTF. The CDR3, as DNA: TGTGCCACCAGCCGGGGGGGTCCCTATGGCTACACCTTC.

The CDR3 protein is CASSPTPGLQETQYF. Here the CDR3 DNA reads TGTGCCAGCTCACCAACCCCAGGGCTCCAAGAGACCCAGTACTTC. This chain uses TRBV18 with TRBJ2-5; tentatively, D is TRBD1 (5 bases). The V end was cut by 2 bases, the J end by 1 base, with 11 bases between. The CDR3 totals 15 residues. Germline V gene lookup returns CDR1 KGHSH and CDR2 LQKENI.

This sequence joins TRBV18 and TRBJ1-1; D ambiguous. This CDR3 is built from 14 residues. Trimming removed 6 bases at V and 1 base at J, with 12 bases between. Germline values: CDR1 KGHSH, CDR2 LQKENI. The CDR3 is CASSAVRGNTEAFF. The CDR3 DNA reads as TGTGCCAGCTCGGCGGTCCGGGGGAACACTGAAGCTTTCTTT.

The CDR3 is CASSRGGELFF. The CDR3 DNA reads TGTGCCAGTTCACGGGGCGGGGAGCTGTTTTTT. The chain uses TRBV3-1 (or the pseudogene TRBV3-2) and TRBJ2-2; the D gene is possibly TRBD2 (5 bases). V lost 9 bases to trimming and J lost 7 bases, with 9 bases between them. Germline CDR1 reads LGHDT; CDR2 reads YNNKEL (reference sequence). The CDR3 extends over 11 amino acids.

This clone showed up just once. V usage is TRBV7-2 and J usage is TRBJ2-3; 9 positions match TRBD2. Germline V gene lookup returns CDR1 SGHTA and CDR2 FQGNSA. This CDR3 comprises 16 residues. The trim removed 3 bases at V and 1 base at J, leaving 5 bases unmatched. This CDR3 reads CASSFRAGGGTDTQYF. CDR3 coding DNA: TGTGCCAGCAGCTTCCGAGCGGGGGGTGGCACAGATACGCAGTATTTT.

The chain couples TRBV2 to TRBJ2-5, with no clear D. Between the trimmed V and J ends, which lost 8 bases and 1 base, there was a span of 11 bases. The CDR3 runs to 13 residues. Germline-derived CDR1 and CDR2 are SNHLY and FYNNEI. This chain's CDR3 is CASAQNLQETQYF. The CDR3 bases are TGTGCCAGCGCGCAGAACCTCCAAGAGACCCAGTACTTC.